This TCR beta chain was sequenced in a study of cytomegalovirus exposure and HLA in healthy donors. General study results and limits: The later analysis indicated that the majority of CMV-associated TCR beta chains appeared HLA-restricted. Rare TCR sequences dominated, though some public TCRs recurred in many donors.

Donors were nominally healthy when sampled, though unrecorded immune exposures were likely. CDR3 length: 14 amino acids. Germline loops: CDR1 SGHTA, CDR2 FQGTGA. This clone was found a few times. The antigen is not known. Its ends do not fully match the called genes, so a read error is possible. Primers included in the PCR were 60 Vbeta and 13 Jbeta primers. Some clones are missing from TCRdb's copy, which holds only in-frame ones; the method was immunoSEQ multiplex PCR. The sample holds under 200,000 clones, around four fifths seen once. The sample was PBMCs. The TCR originated in a female donor in good health and CMV-seronegative. The rearrangement joins TRBV7-3 to TRBJ2-4; 13 nucleotides line up with TRBD2. The CDR3 here is CASSPLGLAGPKIF. CDR3 nucleotide sequence: TGTGCCAGCAGCCCCCTGGGACTAGCGGGGCCTAAAATCTTC.